One T cell receptor beta chain is described in this entry. What it recognizes is unknown. CD45RO/CCR7/CD25/CD127/CD95/CD27 separated CD4+ naive, central memory, regulatory and stem cell-like memory cells by sorting. Isolated RNA was reverse transcribed in full, so expressed TCRB transcripts were sequenced. The repertoire was sequenced with immunoSEQ multiplex PCR; TCRdb's copy has only in-frame clones and lacks some. The sample has about 110,000 clones, approximately 39% seen once. This sample was taken from a study of beta chain features in type 1 diabetes. Study observations and caveats: Among all four CD4+ subsets, Type 1 diabetes patients had TCRB CDR3s that were moderately but significantly shorter. For patients, the naive, central memory and Treg TCRB repertoires appeared more alike than for healthy donors. There were fewer insertions and more deletions at the VDJ junctions of type 1 diabetes patients.

Germline-derived CDR1 and CDR2 are SGHVS and FNYEAQ. With 5 bases removed from V and 2 bases from J, the gap between germline ends came to 14 bases. This CDR3 is built from 15 residues. Sequencing was carried out using stem cell memory CD4+ T cells from blood. This receptor was identified in a woman in her late teens or twenties in good health. The rearrangement links TRBV7-6 to TRBJ2-3; D is possibly TRBD2 (6 bases). This CDR3 is CASSPRDFHTDTQYF. The DNA of the CDR3 is TGTGCCAGCAGCCCCCGGGACTTCCACACAGATACGCAGTATTTT.